This T cell receptor (beta chain) was identified during a study of blood T cells in healthy people across ages (dated by TCRdb to between 2015 and 2017). Describing the broader study: In model experiments, template switching captured about one uniquely barcoded TCR beta cDNA molecule for every two T cells. The study measured age-related changes in TCR beta repertoire diversity using deep sequencing normalized with unique cDNA molecular identifiers. Four age groups were formed from the donors: young (average 16 years), middle-aged (approximately 41), aged (62) and long-lived (approximately 80). To avoid experimental bias, donors of different ages were randomly spread across the sequencing lanes. For two donors (one aged 18 to 29 and one aged 80 or older), the study analyzed two additional independent replicas of 1 million unique cDNA reads from the same blood draw. General study outcomes and caveats: As age increased, observed TCR beta diversity per million T cells dropped in a roughly linear way, and a significant reduction was already evident by age around 41. Bulk unsorted PBMC profiling prevented conclusive comparison of naive and antigen-experienced compartments. Estimates of total diversity from one million sequenced T cells were regarded as lower bounds and underestimates. A strong correlation was found between observed TCR beta diversity and the percentage of naive T cells measured by flow cytometry. Because donor CMV infection status was unknown, age-related changes in expanded clonotypes were potentially confounded. The long-lived group showed more naive CD4+ T cells, fewer expanded clones and increased TCR diversity than the aged group, suggesting age selection.

On this clonotype itself: Its antigen is currently not known. Nothing much larger sits one base from this clone, and base qualities are not available.

The 39 donors, aged roughly 6 to 95 years, were systemically healthy Caucasian individuals from Russia. Around 10 milliliters of peripheral blood were collected from each donor into EDTA-treated Vacutainer tubes. Ficoll-Paque density-gradient centrifugation was used to isolate PBMCs, with at least 6.5 million per sample. Trizol reagent was used to extract total RNA from PBMCs, with at least 5.5 micrograms per sample. The percentages of naive CD45RAhigh/CD27high T cells were determined by flow cytometry on a PBMC aliquot from every donor. Reading the germline V gene gives CDR1 MNHNS and CDR2 SASEGT. Unmatched junction bases come to 17, with V trimmed by 4 bases and J by 7 bases. The CDR3 starts with the cysteine, ends with the phenylalanine, and has 17 residues. The CDR3 DNA has 51 bases and is translated from base 1. Library construction relied on 5' RACE. The run used an Illumina HiSeq 2500. A second 7 to 11 cycle PCR used a sample-barcoded 5' primer and a J-beta primer mix. Each TCR beta cDNA molecule received a unique molecular identifier from a template-switch 5' adaptor carrying 12 random nucleotides. Each sample yielded at least 2.5 million CDR3-containing paired-end reads. First-strand cDNA synthesis was performed from all RNA using the Mint cDNA synthesis kit, with priming by a TRBC-specific oligonucleotide. After uracil-DNA glycosylase treatment, a first 18-cycle PCR used universal primers M1SS and BC2_uni_R on all cDNA. Regarding the original processing steps: Normalization of each sample was performed by random selection of 1 million high-quality reads, each carrying a distinct molecular identifier. Reads with shared molecular identifiers were discarded instead of being binned into consensus sequences. MiTCR, with a Q25 quality threshold and the strictest error-elimination algorithm, was used for CDR3 identification, clonotype clustering and error correction. Lower-bound total TCR beta diversity was estimated with a nonparametric unseen species model using Euler transformation. The public sequencing data were trimmed at Q25 with fastp and processed into clonotypes with MiXCR by TCRdb, which kept only in-frame beta chains. Every entry covers one CDR3 protein and lists the most common genes and DNA from its rows. These V and J calls are TCRdb output, not the study's own analysis. Recorded for this sample are about 1.6 million distinct CDR3 sequences; approximately 32% of them occurred a single time. The biggest ten clones account for approximately 11% of the sample.

The sequencing sample was made of blood. The sequence was obtained from a woman younger than 45 in good health. The chain uses TRBV6-1 and TRBJ1-2, with 8 central nucleotides matching TRBD1. The sequence in DNA is TGTGCCAGCAGTGGGCCAGGGGGCTTATGGGGGCATAGTGGCTACACCTTC. Its translation is CASSGPGGLWGHSGYTF.